This is a list of T cell receptor beta chains from one sample in a study of monozygotic twins with inflammatory bowel disease. TCRdb re-called the 5' RACE reads; every CDR3 protein appears as one record, without DNA. The sample is made up of approximately 400,000 distinct CDR3 sequences, and the top ten hold approximately 2.4% of it. The sequencing sample was made of blood. These receptors were obtained from a human donor with ulcerative colitis or Crohn's disease, or a healthy co-twin of an affected twin (not recorded which). CDR3s include the opening cysteine and the closing phenylalanine or tryptophan.

v_call	j_call	cdr3_aa
TRBV3-1	TRBJ2-1	CASSQPGLAGEQFF
TRBV7-9	TRBJ2-7	CASSLSGFREDSYEQYF
TRBV6-5	TRBJ1-1	CASGWGQETEAFF
TRBV6-5	TRBJ2-2	CASRLQDGELFF
TRBV5-1	TRBJ2-1	CASSALGLAGEWQFF
TRBV20-1	TRBJ2-1	CSDDRGRGEQFF
TRBV5-4	TRBJ2-2	CASSLGGLAGSGELFF
TRBV19	TRBJ2-1	CASSPRRGLGFYNEQFF
TRBV7-3	TRBJ2-7	CASSSPRPVHEQYF
TRBV5-1	TRBJ2-2	CASRLAGIIPGELFF
TRBV19	TRBJ1-5	CASRPDSNSNQPQHF
TRBV29-1	TRBJ2-1	CSALTRALYNEQFF
TRBV12-3/TRBV12-4	TRBJ1-1	CASSSGIKAFF
TRBV11-2	TRBJ2-1	CASSTRGDSLYNEQFF
TRBV20-1	TRBJ2-1	CSARLITSGGYNEQFF
TRBV6-6	TRBJ1-1	CASSWEGGDTEAFF
TRBV28	TRBJ2-7	CASIHPPGMQYF
TRBV20-1	TRBJ2-1	CSAYGLNEQFF
TRBV10-3	TRBJ2-3	CAISESTVEDGNTDTQYF
TRBV20-1	TRBJ1-5	CSARVDSTSEEPQHF
TRBV30	TRBJ1-2	CAWVGTLSDYGYTF
TRBV6-1	TRBJ2-7	CASKGLAGNYEQYF
TRBV12-3/TRBV12-4	TRBJ2-7	CASSLLWTGGDEQYF
TRBV18	TRBJ2-7	CASSETGAEQYF
TRBV7-2	TRBJ2-1	CASSSREGQINEQFF
TRBV4-3	TRBJ2-1	CASSLGTAPYNEQFF
TRBV11-2	TRBJ2-6	CACSLRSGGARGANVLTF
TRBV19	TRBJ1-5	CASEKDLGQPQHF
TRBV27	TRBJ2-5	CASSLNPGQGALETQYF
TRBV11-2	TRBJ2-3	CASSLGTPFTDTQYF
TRBV12-3/TRBV12-4	TRBJ2-7	CASSLGVWEQYF
TRBV18	TRBJ2-1	CASSPTGTISWDEQFF
TRBV6-6	TRBJ2-2	CAIRGGAAGELFF
TRBV20-1	TRBJ1-2	CSALTGDSYGYTF
TRBV5-1	TRBJ1-5	CASSLVGGGPRPQHF
TRBV13	TRBJ2-6	CASSIGATGANVLTF
TRBV30	TRBJ1-1	CAWSVGTAEAFF
TRBV30	TRBJ1-1	CAWSPRVGTEAFF
TRBV20-1	TRBJ2-1	CSAGIDRVRGNEQFF
TRBV19	TRBJ1-5	CASTPTRYSNQPQHF